These 26 T cell receptor beta chains were sequenced from one sample in a study of blood T cell repertoires in COVID-19. Repertoires were generated with immunoSEQ multiplex PCR, while TCRdb's copy carries only in-frame clones and drops some. The sample lists roughly 90,000 clones, around 85% seen once, with nearly 3.5% in the top ten. Sequenced input: peripheral blood. The receptor source for this set is a man aged 45-65 years with acute or convalescent COVID-19.

The chain is built from TRBV5-4 and TRBJ2-6, with D perhaps TRBD1 (5 bases). Trimming stripped 2 bases from V and 1 base from J, with 13 bases between. This CDR3 region has 17 residues. CDR1 SGHNT and CDR2 YYREEE come from the germline V gene (reference sequence). The CDR3 here is CASSLGAASSGANVLTF. DNA for the CDR3: TGTGCCAGCAGCTTAGGGGCCGCCTCTTCTGGGGCCAACGTCCTGACTTTC.

The genes are TRBV28 and TRBJ1-2, with D unresolved. V was shortened by 5 bases and J by 8 bases, with 24 bases between the two germline ends. CDR3 length equals 16 residues. Per the germline V gene, CDR1 is MDHEN and CDR2 is SYDVKM. CDR3 sequence (DNA): TGTGCCAGCAGTAGTACGGGGATAGCACGTTCTGGAGGCTACACCTTC. Protein sequence: CASSSTGIARSGGYTF.

This rearrangement joins TRBV19 to TRBJ2-2; 15 bases agree with TRBD2. Germline V gene data show CDR1 as LNHDA and CDR2 as SQIVND (reference sequence). V shed 2 bases, J shed 9 bases, and the junction held 22 bases outside the gene matches. The CDR3 totals 22 residues. CDR3 DNA sequence: TGTGCCAGTAGTATAAGGCCGGGAGCAGTGGGACTAGCGGGAGGATTTCCCCGGGAGCTGTTTTTT. Protein: CASSIRPGAVGLAGGFPRELFF.

The V and J genes are TRBV11-2 and TRBJ1-1, with no clear D. The CDR3 runs 14 residues. The ends were cut back, 5 bases at V and 2 bases at J, with 12 bases in the middle. Germline V gene lookup returns CDR1 SGHAT and CDR2 FQNNGV. The CDR3 loop reads CASSLQRLNTEAFF. CDR3 DNA sequence: TGTGCCAGCAGCCTCCAGAGACTTAACACTGAAGCTTTCTTT.

This clone was seen more than once but under ten times. The chain links TRBV6-5 to TRBJ1-6; 7 bases are a match to TRBD1. The CDR3 spans 16 residues. With V trimmed by 4 bases and J by 7 bases, 10 bases remained unmatched. Germline CDR1 reads MNHEY; CDR2 reads SVGAGI. The CDR3 spells CASSWAQGQSNSPLHF. CDR3 sequence (DNA): TGTGCCAGCAGTTGGGCACAGGGGCAGTCCAATTCACCCCTCCACTTT.

J is TRBJ2-5 and V is TRBV12-2; TRBD2 is the table's D call and was not checked against the DNA. TRBV12-2 counts as a pseudogene. There are 14 residues in the CDR3. CDR3 coding DNA: TGTGCAACCACTCTTGGGGGGGTCGGCGAGACCCAGTACTTC. This codes for CATTLGGVGETQYF.

The chain recombines TRBV19 with TRBJ2-7; 9 bases map to TRBD1. The CDR3 length is 15 residues. Germline assignment: CDR1 LNHDA and CDR2 SQIVND (reference sequence). V was pared by 6 bases and J by 5 bases, with 11 bases of the junction left unmatched. CDR3 protein: CASRDSGTGRDEQYF. DNA of the CDR3: TGTGCCAGTAGGGATTCCGGGACAGGGAGGGACGAGCAGTACTTC.

The rearrangement joins TRBV19 to TRBJ1-5; a possible D gene is TRBD1 (6 bases). The CDR3 runs 18 residues. Germline V CDR1 and CDR2: LNHDA, SQIVND (reference sequence). The ends were cut back, 4 bases at V and 0 bases at J, with 19 bases in the middle. CDR3 sequence reads: CASSTPLGQRDSNQPQHF. CDR3 bases: TGTGCCAGTAGTACCCCTTTGGGACAACGAGATAGCAATCAGCCCCAGCATTTT.

This chain joins TRBV6-5 and TRBJ2-7, with D unclear. Germline loops: CDR1 MNHEY, CDR2 SVGAGI. Trimming removed 0 bases from V and 4 bases from J, with 13 bases in between. This CDR3 is 15 amino acids long. The CDR3 sequence is CASSYSTLVSYEQYF. The CDR3 coding sequence is TGTGCCAGCAGTTACTCGACCCTAGTCAGTTACGAGCAGTACTTC.

The genes are TRBV6-6 and TRBJ1-6; D remains unclear. V lost 6 bases to trimming and J lost 11 bases, with 14 bases between them. The CDR3 contains 13 residues. In germline, CDR1 is MNHNY, CDR2 SVGAGI (reference sequence). The CDR3 DNA follows: TGTGCCAGCAGCACAACTCCGAGGGCACCCCTCCACTTT. Residues: CASSTTPRAPLHF.

Only one count was recorded for this clone. V usage is TRBV5-6 and J usage is TRBJ2-7, with TRBD1 identical over 7 bases. The germline V gene encodes CDR1 SGHDT and CDR2 YYEEEE. The CDR3 consists of 14 residues. The junction had 6 bases not matched to a gene; V was cut back by 3 bases and J by 3 bases. CDR3: CASSSGTALYEQYF. Written as DNA, the CDR3 is TGTGCCAGCAGCTCCGGGACAGCCCTCTACGAGCAGTACTTC.

The V and J genes are TRBV7-9 and TRBJ2-7; the D gene is possibly TRBD2 (6 bases). The CDR3 runs to 16 residues. The V end was cut by 1 base, the J end by 0 bases, with 13 bases between. CDR1 is SEHNR, CDR2 FQNEAQ, per germline (reference sequence). This CDR3 is CASSLGRDSVSYEQYF. CDR3 coding DNA: TGTGCCAGCAGCTTAGGGAGGGACTCTGTCTCCTACGAGCAGTACTTC. Variable domain in full (rest from reference TRBV7-9 and TRBJ2-7): DTGVSQNPRHKITKRGQNVTFRCDPISEHNRLYWYRQTLGQGPEFLTYFQNEAQLEKSRLLSDRFSAERPKGSFSTLEIQRTEQGDSAMYLCASSLGRDSVSYEQYFGPGTRLTVT.

The chain uses TRBV29-1 and TRBJ2-3, with 9 bases that match TRBD2. The CDR3 runs to 14 residues. Per germline, CDR1 SQVTM and CDR2 ANQGSEA. J gave up 3 bases and V 5 bases, and 6 bases lay outside the gene matches. The CDR3 nucleotides are TGCAGCGTTAATCTAGCGGGGAGGACAGATACGCAGTATTTT. The encoded protein is CSVNLAGRTDTQYF.

The chain recombines TRBV29-1 with TRBJ1-4; D is ambiguous. This CDR3 spans 13 amino acids. CDR1 is SQVTM, CDR2 ANQGSEA, per germline. Trimming left V 4 bases short and J 5 bases short, with 11 bases between. The CDR3 spells CSVGPSLNEKLFF. The CDR3 DNA reads as TGCAGCGTTGGGCCTTCCTTGAATGAAAAACTGTTTTTT.

In this sample, this clone turned up a few times. Additional DNA sequences in this sample encode the identical CDR3. This chain joins TRBV12-3 or TRBV12-4 and TRBJ1-2, with 9 positions matching TRBD1. The CDR3 sequence is 13 residues long. Germline trimming cut 6 bases from V and 5 bases from J; bases unmatched to any gene: 4. CDR3 loop: CASSRQGGYGYTF. CDR3 nucleotides: TGTGCCAGCAGCAGACAGGGGGGTTATGGCTACACCTTC.

The chain recombines TRBV7-8 with TRBJ2-7; D call uncertain. The CDR3 is made up of 12 amino acids. Deletions cut 5 bases from V and 4 bases from J, with 9 bases between. The germline V gene encodes CDR1 SGHVS and CDR2 FQNEAQ. In nucleotides, the CDR3 is TGTGCCAGCAGCCCTCAACGGTACGAGCAGTACTTC. This gives the protein CASSPQRYEQYF.

The chain carries TRBV5-1 and TRBJ2-7, with D perhaps TRBD2 (6 bases). V gave up 3 bases and J gave up 2 bases, with 15 bases separating them. This CDR3 contains 15 residues. Germline V gene sequence: CDR1 SGHRS, CDR2 YFSETQ. The CDR3 coding sequence is TGCGCCAGCAGCTCCCAACCGGGACTGGCCTACGAGCAGTACTTC. It is translated as CASSSQPGLAYEQYF.

V is TRBV7-2 and J is TRBJ2-1; D may be TRBD1 (6 bases). V lost 4 bases and J 4 bases, leaving 11 bases between the germline ends. This CDR3 is built from 14 residues. In germline, CDR1 is SGHTA, CDR2 FQGNSA. CDR3 protein: CASSSQGRYNEQFF. In DNA, the CDR3 is TGTGCCAGCAGCTCACAGGGACGGTACAATGAGCAGTTCTTC.

The rearrangement links TRBV11-3 to TRBJ2-2, with D possibly matching TRBD1 (5 bases). CDR3 size: 14 residues. The germline V and J ends were trimmed by 7 bases and 2 bases, with 11 bases remaining between them. The V gene's germline CDR1 is SGHNT and CDR2 YENEEA. In DNA form, the CDR3 reads TGTGCCAGCAAAGACAGTCAAAACACCGGGGAGCTGTTTTTT. This gives the protein CASKDSQNTGELFF.

V usage is TRBV6-6 and J usage is TRBJ2-1; possible D gene TRBD1, 6 bases. Trimming cost V 5 bases and J 6 bases, with 14 bases left between them. CDR1 is MNHNY and CDR2 is SVGAGI in the germline V gene (reference sequence). The CDR3 runs to 14 residues. The CDR3 bases are TGTGCCAGCAGTAGTCCCCGGGACACCAATGAGCAGTTCTTC. Its protein product is CASSSPRDTNEQFF.

The chain couples TRBV6-5 to TRBJ1-1; 9 bases match TRBD1. The J segment lost 2 bases and the V segment lost 6 bases, leaving 4 bases of the junction unmatched. The V gene's germline CDR1 is MNHEY and CDR2 SVGAGI. This CDR3 contains 14 residues. The CDR3 sequence: CASRRQGVNTEAFF. The CDR3 bases are TGTGCCAGCAGGAGACAGGGGGTAAACACTGAAGCTTTCTTT.

This clone was detected once. The rearrangement uses TRBV6-6 and TRBJ1-1; tentative D call: TRBD1 (6 bases). This CDR3 comprises 13 residues. V was cut by 6 bases and J by 3 bases, with 11 bases left in between. CDR1 and CDR2 (germline): MNHNY, SVGAGI (reference sequence). DNA of the CDR3: TGTGCCAGCAGCCTCAGGGGTGACACTGAAGCTTTCTTT. This codes for CASSLRGDTEAFF.

The chain carries TRBV6-2 or TRBV6-3 and TRBJ1-1; maybe TRBD1 (6 bases). The V gene lost 5 bases and the J gene lost 1 base, with 17 bases spanning the gap. The CDR3 loop spans 16 amino acids. CDR1 is MNHEY and CDR2 is SVGEGT in the germline V gene. The CDR3 region is CASSQRPGHPNTEAFF. The CDR3 coding sequence is TGTGCCAGCAGTCAAAGACCGGGACACCCGAACACTGAAGCTTTCTTT.

This chain links TRBV19 with TRBJ2-1, with D possibly matching TRBD2 (5 bases). Deletions cut 6 bases from V and 0 bases from J, with 12 bases between. The CDR3 consists of 15 residues. CDR1 is LNHDA and CDR2 is SQIVND in the germline V gene (reference sequence). DNA for the CDR3: TGTGCCAGTAGCTTGGCGGGTAGCTCCTACAATGAGCAGTTCTTC. It encodes CASSLAGSSYNEQFF.

This rearrangement joins TRBV5-1 to TRBJ2-1, with D perhaps matching TRBD1 (5 bases). V was cut by 0 bases and J by 7 bases, with 14 bases left in between. CDR3 length: 15 residues. In germline, CDR1 is SGHRS, CDR2 YFSETQ. For the CDR3, the DNA is TGCGCCAGCAGCTTGGAACCCAGGGTGGAGAATGAGCAGTTCTTC. It encodes CASSLEPRVENEQFF.

This clone has more than one count but fewer than ten. V and J are TRBV7-8 and TRBJ2-1, with 10 positions matching TRBD1. V dropped 3 bases and J dropped 2; count of bases not matched to a gene: 1. Germline CDR1 reads SGHVS; CDR2 reads FQNEAQ. The CDR3 extends over 15 amino acids. The CDR3 protein is CASSLDRGTYNEQFF. CDR3 in DNA: TGTGCCAGCAGCTTGGACAGGGGGACCTACAATGAGCAGTTCTTC.